This entry concerns a single TCR beta chain. This sample is drawn from a study of molecular identifiers for immune sequencing clone quantification. Germline CDR1 is MNHEY and CDR2 is SVGAGI. Trimming took off 6 bases at V and 2 bases at J, with 10 bases between the two ends. CDR3 length: 13 residues. Bulk TCR libraries used previously described methods and listed TCR primers. TCRdb passed the PCR reads through MiXCR, listing each CDR3 protein once. The sample includes more than 250,000 distinct CDR3 sequences, 20% to 25% of them seen just once. The sequence came from a human donor in good health. Some libraries in this study had Jurkat cell RNA spiked in. The chain has TRBV6-5 and TRBJ1-2; D remains unclear. The material sequenced was naive CD8+ T cells from blood, with Jurkat cell RNA spiked in. Subset reported: FACS-sorted CD8+CD4-CCR7+CD45RA+ naive T cells. The CDR3 region has the DNA TGTGCCAGCAGCTTTGGAGCCAACTATGGCTACACCTTC. This sequence encodes CASSFGANYGYTF.